This T cell receptor beta chain was sequenced during a study of shared clonotypes between healthy human individuals. Across the study: Three CD4 naive, three CD4 memory, two CD8 naive and one CD8 memory plate were used per donor. General study findings and limits: Richness estimates generally favored naive over memory subsets. Relative to clonotypes present in all four donors, those not shared had lower generation probabilities.

This CDR3 has 15 residues. Trimming pared 2 bases from V and 1 base from J, leaving 12 bases between. Looked up from germline, CDR1 is SGHTS and CDR2 is YDEGEE. How the authors handled the data: Junction-only sequences without quality scores were provided by ImmunoSEQ, so filtering was different. Some clones are missing from TCRdb's copy, which holds only in-frame ones; the method was immunoSEQ multiplex PCR. That table gives V, J and clone size, and the DNA gave D and trimming. Among about 2.3 million clones, approximately 93% were seen once, and the ten largest hold 0.39%. Note on this clone: Its antigen remains unknown.

The specimen was naive CD4+ T cells from PBMCs. This sample's subset: CD45RA+ positively selected. J is TRBJ1-1 and V is TRBV5-8, with a tentative D call TRBD1 (6 bases). The TCR originated in a man between 18 and 35 years old in good health. Some clones in this sample may be carry-over from other donors' samples. DNA of the CDR3: TGTGCCAGCAGCTTTCGAGGACAGACGAACACTGAAGCTTTCTTT. Its translation is CASSFRGQTNTEAFF. The full variable domain, completed using reference TRBV5-8 and TRBJ1-1, is EAGVTQSPTHLIKTRGQQATLRCSPISGHTSVYWYQQALGLGLQFLLWYDEGEERNRGNFPPRFSGRQFPNYSSELNVNALELEDSALYLCASSFRGQTNTEAFFGQGTRLTVV.